A single sample gave rise to the 15 T cell receptor beta chains below, sequenced in a study of cytomegalovirus exposure and HLA in healthy donors (dated by TCRdb to about 2017). The library was built by means of the immunoSEQ multiplex PCR assay. For the multiplex PCR, a mixture combining 60 forward primers for TCR Vbeta segments and 13 reverse primers for TCR Jbeta segments was used. The table was pulled from immuneACCESS by TCRdb, which kept in-frame rearrangements only. Such tables lose some clones; where checked, under half of the loss comes from unresolved V genes, and the rest has no known cause. Across this sample there are some 140,000 clones, with approximately 78% seen only once. Just over 8% of the sample is in the top ten clones. The specimen was PBMCs. The origin of the receptors is a woman between 45 and 60 years old in good health and CMV-seropositive.

This chain joins TRBV5-6 and TRBJ2-7; 7 bases line up with TRBD1. CDR3 size: 15 residues. CDR1 SGHDT and CDR2 YYEEEE come from the germline V gene. Losses at the gene ends were 4 bases for V and 4 bases for J; bases not matched to a gene: 11. The CDR3 loop reads CASSMGQPGKYEQYF. CDR3 coding DNA: TGTGCCAGCAGCATGGGACAGCCCGGCAAATACGAGCAGTACTTC.

V gene TRBV25-1 combines with J gene TRBJ1-4; possible D gene TRBD1, 5 bases. The CDR3 spans 11 residues. Trimming removed 4 bases at V and 13 bases at J, with 10 bases between. Germline CDR1 is MGHDK and CDR2 is SYGVNS. The CDR3 region is CASSGRGRLFF. The CDR3 DNA sequence: TGTGCCAGCAGTGGGCGGGGCCGACTGTTTTTT.

The chain has TRBV11-3 and TRBJ2-7, with 7 bases matching TRBD1. V shed 5 bases and J 5 bases; nucleotides not matched to a gene: 6. The CDR3 loop spans 13 amino acids. Germline-derived CDR1 and CDR2 are SGHNT and YENEEA. In DNA, the CDR3 is TGTGCCAGCAGCCTAAGACAGGGCGACGAGCAGTACTTC. It codes for CASSLRQGDEQYF.

The rearrangement links TRBV7-9 to TRBJ1-2, with 7 bases fitting TRBD1. The CDR3 is made up of 14 amino acids. Germline V CDR1 and CDR2: SEHNR, FQNEAQ (reference sequence). After removal of 4 bases from V and 2 bases from J, the junction contained 4 bases not matched to a gene. This CDR3 is CASSSTGSNYGYTF. CDR3 nucleotide sequence: TGTGCCAGCAGCTCGACAGGGTCCAACTATGGCTACACCTTC. The variable domain in full, completed from reference TRBV7-9 and TRBJ1-2, reads DTGVSQNPRHKITKRGQNVTFRCDPISEHNRLYWYRQTLGQGPEFLTYFQNEAQLEKSRLLSDRFSAERPKGSFSTLEIQRTEQGDSAMYLCASSSTGSNYGYTFGSGTRLTVV.

The chain recombines TRBV6-1 with TRBJ2-3; the match to TRBD2 covers 10 bases. The ends lost 3 bases at V and 7 bases at J; junction bases unmatched: 10. This CDR3 has 16 amino acids. CDR1 is MNHNS, CDR2 SASEGT, per germline. The CDR3 loop reads CASSDLVAGGRNTQYF. CDR3 nucleotides: TGTGCCAGCAGTGATTTGGTAGCGGGGGGACGAAATACGCAGTATTTT.

The chain joins TRBV9 to TRBJ1-2, with D unclear. The CDR3 contains 15 residues. Germline lookup yields CDR1 SGDLS and CDR2 YYNGEE. V lost 0 bases to trimming and J lost 3 bases, with 12 bases between them. The CDR3 DNA sequence: TGTGCCAGCAGCGTAGGGGAGGAGGTTTACTATGGCTACACCTTC. Translation: CASSVGEEVYYGYTF.

Worth noting for this clone: Relative to the germline gene, one junction end is altered; a read error may explain this. The chain is built from TRBV5-6 and TRBJ2-6; possible D gene TRBD1, 6 bases. The CDR3 spans 13 residues. Germline-derived CDR1 and CDR2 are SGHDT and YYEEEE. In DNA, the CDR3 is TGTGCCAGCAGCTTCCGAGGGGGCAACGTCCTGACTTTC. It yields the protein CASSFRGGNVLTF.

The V call is TRBV13, the J call TRBJ2-5; weak D call: TRBD1 (6 bases). This CDR3 is built from 15 residues. Germline lookup yields CDR1 PRHDT and CDR2 FYEKMQ (reference sequence). Trimming shortened V by 5 bases and J by 11 bases, and 24 bases separated the two germline ends. Written as DNA, the CDR3 is TGTGCCAGCAGCCCCCCGACAGGCGGACGGGGAGAGCAGTACTTC. Residues: CASSPPTGGRGEQYF.

The table lists this clone with a count of one. This chain joins TRBV2 and TRBJ2-1; 13 bases agree with TRBD2. V dropped 7 bases and J dropped 1; count of bases not matched to a gene: 1. CDR3 length equals 15 residues. Germline CDR1 and CDR2: SNHLY and FYNNEI. CDR3 nucleotide sequence: TGTGCCAGCAAGGGACTAGCGGGATCCTACAATGAGCAGTTCTTC. Its translation is CASKGLAGSYNEQFF. The whole variable domain, filled in from reference TRBV2 and TRBJ2-1, reads EPEVTQTPSHQVTQMGQEVILRCVPISNHLYFYWYRQILGQKVEFLVSFYNNEISEKSEIFDDQFSVERPDGSNFTLKIRSTKLEDSAMYFCASKGLAGSYNEQFFGPGTRLTVL.

The chain uses TRBV7-2 and TRBJ2-1; D not certain. The CDR3 length is 14 residues. Trimming took 4 bases from V and 4 from J, leaving 11 bases between them. Germline V gives CDR1 SGHTA, CDR2 FQGNSA. This chain's CDR3 is CASSSDITYNEQFF. The CDR3 DNA reads TGTGCCAGCAGCTCCGATATCACTTACAATGAGCAGTTCTTC.

The rearrangement uses TRBV7-8 and TRBJ1-5, with TRBD1 matching over 7 bases. Germline V gene lookup returns CDR1 SGHVS and CDR2 FQNEAQ. The CDR3 contains 16 residues. V shed 1 base and J 7 bases; nucleotides not matched to a gene: 10. The CDR3 DNA reads as TGTGCCAGCAGCTTAGGTACGGGCCCAGGGGGACAGCCCCAGCATTTT. It yields the protein CASSLGTGPGGQPQHF. The full variable domain, in which reference TRBV7-8 and TRBJ1-5 provide the parts outside the CDR3, is GAGVSQSPRYKVAKRGQDVALRCDPISGHVSLFWYQQALGQGPEFLTYFQNEAQLDKSGLPSDRFFAERPEGSVSTLKIQRTQQEDSAVYLCASSLGTGPGGQPQHFGDGTRLSIL.

This clone was seen once. The gene calls are TRBV7-2 and TRBJ1-5; 10 positions agree with TRBD1. CDR3 size: 15 residues. V trimming: 3 bases; J trimming: 6 bases; junction bases outside the gene matches: 5. The germline V gene encodes CDR1 SGHTA and CDR2 FQGNSA. The CDR3 region has the DNA TGTGCCAGCAGCTTCCAGACAGGGGGCTCTCAGCCCCAGCATTTT. Amino acid sequence: CASSFQTGGSQPQHF.

CDR3 sequence reads: CASRRTGPSYEQYF. The CDR3 DNA reads as TGTGCCAGCAGGCGGACAGGACCCTCCTACGAGCAGTACTTC. This rearrangement joins TRBV25-1 to TRBJ2-7; 7 bases fit TRBD1. The CDR3 sequence is 14 residues long. V lost 6 bases and J lost 0; bases outside the gene matches: 5. CDR1 and CDR2 from the germline V gene are MGHDK and SYGVNS.

This clone was seen a single time. The V gene is TRBV5-4, the J gene TRBJ2-5, with D hard to call. CDR3 length: 14 amino acids. Trimming shortened V by 3 bases and J by 5 bases, and 14 bases separated the two germline ends. CDR1 and CDR2 (germline): SGHNT, YYREEE (reference sequence). The CDR3 spells CASSSFRGPETQYF. DNA of the CDR3: TGTGCCAGCAGCTCCTTTCGCGGCCCTGAGACCCAGTACTTC.

Comment on this clone: One end of the junction varies from germline; a read error may be responsible. The V call is TRBV9, the J call TRBJ2-1, with D possibly matching TRBD1 (6 bases). The CDR3 covers 15 residues. Germline V gene data show CDR1 as SGDLS and CDR2 as YYNGEE. The CDR3 sequence is CASGVGTGSYNEQFF. DNA for the CDR3: TGTGCCAGCGGCGTAGGAACAGGGAGCTACAATGAGCAGTTCTTC.